The 26 T cell receptor beta chains reported below all come from one sample, sequenced in a study of blood T cell repertoires in COVID-19. Repertoires were generated with immunoSEQ multiplex PCR, while TCRdb's copy carries only in-frame clones and drops some. The sample lists about 210,000 clones, approximately 80% occurring once. Sequencing was performed on PBMCs or T cells enriched from blood (not recorded which). These receptor sequences come from a man aged 25 to 45 with acute COVID-19.

This chain connects TRBV6-5 to TRBJ2-7, with D possibly TRBD1 on 7 matching bases. The CDR3 is 13 amino acids. Germline loops: CDR1 MNHEY, CDR2 SVGAGI. V was clipped by 2 bases and J by 7 bases, with 12 bases between them. CDR3 amino acids: CASSYPAGGEQYF. In DNA form, the CDR3 reads TGTGCCAGCAGTTACCCCGCAGGGGGGGAGCAGTACTTC.

The chain carries TRBV19 and TRBJ1-3; D is unresolved. The CDR3 has 16 residues. Per germline, CDR1 LNHDA and CDR2 SQIVND (reference sequence). V was clipped by 5 bases and J by 1 base, with 15 bases between them. The DNA for the CDR3 is TGTGCCAGTAGTCCCGAGATGTCCGGGTCTGGAAACACCATATATTTT. Translating it yields CASSPEMSGSGNTIYF. Filled out from reference TRBV19 and TRBJ1-3, the complete variable domain reads DGGITQSPKYLFRKEGQNVTLSCEQNLNHDAMYWYRQDPGQGLRLIYYSQIVNDFQKGDIAEGYSVSREKKESFPLTVTSAQKNPTAFYLCASSPEMSGSGNTIYFGEGSWLTVV.

This clone was seen a single time. The J gene is TRBJ2-3, the V gene TRBV7-7; 8 nucleotides align to TRBD1. The germline CDR1 and CDR2 sequences are SSHAT and FNYEAQ (reference sequence). V lost 5 bases to trimming and J lost 5 bases; unmatched junction nucleotides: 6. The CDR3 runs 14 residues. The CDR3 region has the DNA TGTGCCAGCAGCACCGGGACAGGAAGAGATACGCAGTATTTT. It codes for CASSTGTGRDTQYF. Supplemented by reference TRBV7-7 and TRBJ2-3, the full variable domain reads GAGVSQSPRYKVTKRGQDVTLRCDPISSHATLYWYQQALGQGPEFLTYFNYEAQPDKSGLPSDRFSAERPEGSISTLTIQRTEQRDSAMYRCASSTGTGRDTQYFGPGTRLTVL.

The chain employs TRBV6-1 and TRBJ2-3, with 7 positions matching TRBD1. V dropped 2 bases and J dropped 2; count of bases not matched to a gene: 7. The CDR3 loop spans 16 amino acids. Looked up from germline, CDR1 is MNHNS and CDR2 is SASEGT. The CDR3 nucleotides are TGTGCCAGCAGTGAATGGGGACAGCTTACCACAGATACGCAGTATTTT. Translated, it gives CASSEWGQLTTDTQYF.

This clone has more than one count but fewer than ten. The rearrangement joins TRBV3-1 (or the pseudogene TRBV3-2) to TRBJ2-5; D not certain. Between the trimmed V and J ends, which lost 4 bases and 4 bases, there was a span of 13 bases. This CDR3 has 14 amino acids. Per the germline V gene, CDR1 is LGHDT and CDR2 is YNNKEL (reference sequence). For the CDR3, the DNA is TGTGCCAGCAGCCTGCCTACCTTGAGAGAGACCCAGTACTTC. The encoded protein is CASSLPTLRETQYF.

There are a few counts of this clone. V is TRBV5-4 and J is TRBJ1-1, with 7 bases lining up with TRBD1. The V segment lost 2 bases and the J segment 4 bases; nucleotides outside the gene matches: 8. The germline V gene encodes CDR1 SGHNT and CDR2 YYREEE (reference sequence). The CDR3 totals 15 residues. CDR3 DNA: TGTGCCAGCAGCTTTCCCCAGGGGGTCGGCACTGAAGCTTTCTTT. It codes for CASSFPQGVGTEAFF.

The chain has TRBV7-3 and TRBJ1-5, with TRBD1 matching over 7 bases. Germline V lookup: CDR1 SGHTA, CDR2 FQGTGA. CDR3 size: 13 residues. The trim removed 5 bases at V and 4 bases at J, leaving 2 bases unmatched. Here the CDR3 reads CASSTTGNQPQHF. Written as DNA, the CDR3 is TGTGCCAGCAGCACGACAGGGAATCAGCCCCAGCATTTT.

The genes are TRBV19 and TRBJ1-5, with 10 bases fitting TRBD1. There are 18 residues in the CDR3. V was clipped by 7 bases and J by 1 base; unmatched bases: 13. CDR1 is LNHDA and CDR2 is SQIVND in the germline V gene (reference sequence). CDR3 amino acids: CASTLSGGQGSSNQPQHF. For the CDR3, the DNA is TGTGCCAGTACCCTCAGTGGGGGACAGGGGTCGAGCAATCAGCCCCAGCATTTT.

The genes are TRBV18 and TRBJ2-6; 9 positions match TRBD1. V lost 3 bases, J lost 2 bases, and 11 bases stayed unmatched. Per germline, CDR1 KGHSH and CDR2 LQKENI. The CDR3 length is 19 residues. CDR3 nucleotides: TGTGCCAGCTCACCCAGACGAACAGGGGGCAACACTGGGGCCAACGTCCTGACTTTC. Its protein is CASSPRRTGGNTGANVLTF.

V and J are TRBV10-1 and TRBJ2-7; a possible D gene is TRBD1 (5 bases). This CDR3 has 13 amino acids. V gave up 6 bases and J gave up 1 base, with 10 bases separating them. Germline V gene data show CDR1 as WNHNN and CDR2 as SYGVQD (reference sequence). CDR3 loop: CASSTGSSYEQYF. CDR3 nucleotides: TGCGCCAGCAGCACAGGTAGTTCCTACGAGCAGTACTTC.

CDR3 nucleotides: TGTGCCAGCAGCCCGCAGGGGCAGCAGCCCCAGCATTTT. Its translation: CASSPQGQQPQHF. The rearrangement links TRBV12-3 or TRBV12-4 to TRBJ1-5; D may be TRBD1 (6 bases). This CDR3 contains 13 residues. Trimming left V 6 bases short and J 7 bases short, with 13 bases between.

The V and J genes are TRBV27 and TRBJ1-2; TRBD1 agrees at 9 bases. Germline-derived CDR1 and CDR2 are MNHEY and SMNVEV (reference sequence). The ends lost 4 bases at V and 5 bases at J; junction bases unmatched: 8. The CDR3 length is 15 residues. The CDR3 region is CASSSRDRAFYGYTF. In DNA form, the CDR3 reads TGTGCCAGCAGTTCTAGGGACAGGGCCTTTTATGGCTACACCTTC.

This clone was recorded at least ten times. The chain links TRBV2 to TRBJ2-6; the match to TRBD2 covers 10 bases. Looked up from germline, CDR1 is SNHLY and CDR2 is FYNNEI. This CDR3 is 17 amino acids long. Losses at the gene ends were 3 bases for V and 2 bases for J; bases not matched to a gene: 4. The CDR3 nucleotides read TGTGCCAGCAGTGACGATCTAGCGGGGGCTGGGGCCAACGTCCTGACTTTC. This translates into CASSDDLAGAGANVLTF.

About this clone itself: One junction end disagrees with the germline gene, perhaps due to a read error. The rearrangement uses TRBV18 and TRBJ2-1, with TRBD1 matching 7 bases. This CDR3 is 15 amino acids long. Germline V gene data show CDR1 as KGHSH and CDR2 as LQKENI. CDR3 DNA: TGTGCCAGCTCATCACCGGGACAGTCCTACAATGAGCAGTTCTTC. It yields the protein CASSSPGQSYNEQFF.

V usage is TRBV11-2 and J usage is TRBJ2-7, with D possibly being TRBD2 (5 bases). CDR1 is SGHAT, CDR2 FQNNGV, per germline. The CDR3 is made up of 15 amino acids. V lost 4 bases to trimming and J lost 6 bases, with 19 bases between them. As DNA, the CDR3 is TGTGCCAGCAGCTCGCAAAGCGGCAATTCGATCGAGCAGTACTTC. It is translated as CASSSQSGNSIEQYF.

V is TRBV18 and J is TRBJ1-1; weak D call: TRBD1 (5 bases). The CDR3 sequence is 15 residues long. V was cut by 3 bases and J by 3 bases, with 14 bases left in between. Per the germline V gene, CDR1 is KGHSH and CDR2 is LQKENI. The CDR3 DNA reads as TGTGCCAGCTCACCTCTTACCAGGGCGGACACTGAAGCTTTCTTT. This codes for CASSPLTRADTEAFF.

The V call is TRBV15, the J call TRBJ1-1, with D hard to call. Germline assignment: CDR1 LNHNV and CDR2 YYDKDF (reference sequence). CDR3 size: 14 residues. V was shortened by 3 bases and J by 1 base, with 9 bases between the two germline ends. The CDR3 nucleotides are TGTGCCACCAGCAGCCGTAGCGGGAACACTGAAGCTTTCTTT. Residues: CATSSRSGNTEAFF.

In its sample, this clone was seen once. A read error may produce the germline difference seen at one junction end. The V call is TRBV6-1, the J call TRBJ1-2; 9 nucleotides agree with TRBD1. CDR1 MNHNS and CDR2 SASEGT come from the germline V gene. The CDR3 runs 16 residues. CDR3 coding DNA: TGTGCCAGCAGCGAAGCGGCCGGACAGGGGTACTATGGCTACACCTTC. Translation gives CASSEAAGQGYYGYTF.

This chain links TRBV2 with TRBJ1-5; TRBD1 might be the D (5 bases). The length of the CDR3 is 14 residues. Deletions cut 6 bases from V and 7 bases from J, with 16 bases between. The germline gives CDR1 SNHLY, CDR2 FYNNEI. CDR3 region: CASRIGLGGQPQHF. CDR3 DNA: TGTGCCAGCAGGATCGGACTGGGGGGGCAGCCCCAGCATTTT.

The genes are TRBV9 and TRBJ1-2; 8 bases are a match to TRBD1. CDR1 SGDLS and CDR2 YYNGEE come from the germline V gene. The CDR3 is 15 amino acids. V dropped 4 bases and J dropped 8; count of bases not matched to a gene: 13. The CDR3, as DNA: TGTGCCAGCAGCATCCTGACAGGGGCCCTCGAGGGCTACACCTTC. This gives the protein CASSILTGALEGYTF.

V usage is TRBV6-5 and J usage is TRBJ1-3; D is unclear. V dropped 7 bases and J dropped 2 bases, with 12 bases sitting between them. The CDR3 totals 14 residues. Germline CDR1 MNHEY, CDR2 SVGAGI. In DNA, the CDR3 is TGTGCCAGCATCCCCGACATAACTGGAAACACCATATATTTT. Encoded protein: CASIPDITGNTIYF.

The gene calls are TRBV5-5 and TRBJ2-7; TRBD1 aligns across 8 bases. V trimming: 0 bases; J trimming: 5 bases; junction bases outside the gene matches: 4. The CDR3 covers 14 residues. CDR1 and CDR2 from the germline V gene are SGHKS and YYEKEE (reference sequence). The CDR3 loop reads CASSLGQGAHEQYF. The CDR3 DNA sequence: TGTGCCAGCAGCTTGGGGCAGGGGGCCCACGAGCAGTACTTC.

The gene calls are TRBV10-2 and TRBJ2-7; weak D call: TRBD1 (5 bases). Looked up from germline, CDR1 is WSHSY and CDR2 is SAAADI. Trimming cost V 6 bases and J 6 bases, with 12 bases left between them. This CDR3 is built from 12 residues. The CDR3 loop reads CASSQGSGEQYF. The CDR3 nucleotides read TGCGCCAGCAGCCAGGGTTCGGGCGAGCAGTACTTC.

The V call is TRBV2, the J call TRBJ2-7; D is possibly TRBD2 (5 bases). Trimming left V 6 bases short and J 3 bases short, with 9 bases between. There are 12 residues in the CDR3. Per germline, CDR1 SNHLY and CDR2 FYNNEI. Here the CDR3 DNA reads TGTGCCAGCAGCCGAGCGGTCTACGAGCAGTACTTC. This codes for CASSRAVYEQYF.

V usage is TRBV5-5 and J usage is TRBJ2-7; D ambiguous. This CDR3 has 13 amino acids. The germline CDR1 and CDR2 sequences are SGHKS and YYEKEE (reference sequence). The V end lost 4 bases, the J end lost 6 bases, and 14 bases lay between the germline ends. CDR3 protein: CASSPGARLEQYF. The CDR3 nucleotides read TGTGCCAGCAGCCCCGGCGCAAGACTCGAGCAGTACTTC.

The genes are TRBV19 and TRBJ2-7; 7 positions agree with TRBD1. Germline CDR1 LNHDA, CDR2 SQIVND (reference sequence). This CDR3 spans 15 amino acids. Germline trimming cut 5 bases from V and 2 bases from J; bases unmatched to any gene: 9. The CDR3 reads CASSATGLGAYEQYF. For the CDR3, the DNA is TGTGCCAGTAGTGCGACAGGGTTAGGTGCCTACGAGCAGTACTTC.